A selection of T cell receptor beta chains follows, all from one sample in a study of PD-1 blockade in classical Hodgkin lymphoma. The protocol was immunoSEQ multiplex PCR, while the TCRdb copy is restricted to in-frame clones and leaves out a portion. The sample holds about 76,000 clones, approximately 88% seen once. This specimen was peripheral blood mononuclear cells (PBMCs), taken at baseline. These receptors were obtained from a human donor with classical Hodgkin lymphoma. The CDR3 runs from the conserved cysteine through the conserved F or W. Fields, in order: J gene, clone size, V gene, D gene, CDR3 DNA, CDR3 protein. D genes are given only for firm matches. Clone size, where shown, is once, few, many, or a class for clones that have expanded.

>TRBJ2-2|-|TRBV11-2|-
TGTGCCAGCAGCTTAGCGGCAGGTTACACCGGGGAGCTGTTTTTT
CASSLAAGYTGELFF
>TRBJ2-2|-|TRBV5-1|-
TGCGCCAGCAGCCCGGGGGCGGTGAACACCGGGGAGCTGTTTTTT
CASSPGAVNTGELFF
>TRBJ2-7|-|TRBV7-9|TRBD2
TGTGCCAGCACCTGGGGGGGACTAGCCCTTTACGAGCAGTACTTC
CASTWGGLALYEQYF
>TRBJ2-7|-|TRBV5-4|TRBD2
TGTGCCAGCAGCTTCGACCGGACTAGCGGGGACGAGCAGTACTTC
CASSFDRTSGDEQYF
>TRBJ2-7|once|TRBV2|TRBD1
TGTGCCAGCAGTGCTCCGGGACAGGGAGGATACGAGCAGTACTTC
CASSAPGQGGYEQYF
>TRBJ2-3|-|TRBV13|TRBD2
TGTGCCAGCAGCTTAGCGGCACTAGCGGGAGGTCACCTAGGTAGCACAGATACGCAGTATTTT
CASSLAALAGGHLGSTDTQYF
>TRBJ2-2|-|TRBV5-6|-
TGTGCCAGCAGTTTGGGGTCGAACACCGGGGAGCTGTTTTTT
CASSLGSNTGELFF
>TRBJ2-7|-|TRBV25-1|-
TGTGCCAGCAGTCAATACCTGTACGAGCAGTACTTC
CASSQYLYEQYF
>TRBJ2-1|-|TRBV27|-
TGTGCCAGCAGTGGTGAGGGTATGCGTCAGTTCTTC
CASSGEGMRQFF
>TRBJ2-1|-|TRBV30|-
TGTGCCTGGAGTGTGACAATAGGACCCTACAATGAGCAGTTCTTC
CAWSVTIGPYNEQFF
>TRBJ1-5|-|TRBV27|-
TGTGCCAGCAGCCGACAGGTTAGCAATCAGCCCCAGCATTTT
CASSRQVSNQPQHF
>TRBJ2-7|-|TRBV5-1|TRBD1
TGCGCCAGCAGCTTATCCGGGACAGGAAGCTCCTACGAGCAGTACTTC
CASSLSGTGSSYEQYF
>TRBJ2-5|once|TRBV7-9|-
TGTGCCAGCAGCCCAGGGACAAACCAAGAGACCCAGTACTTC
CASSPGTNQETQYF
>TRBJ2-7|once|TRBV30|TRBD2
TGTGCCTGGAGGCAGACTAGCGATTCCTACGAGCAGTACTTC
CAWRQTSDSYEQYF
>TRBJ2-7|-|TRBV10-2|-
TGCGCCAGCCGGGACTACGAGCAGTACTTC
CASRDYEQYF
>TRBJ2-2|-|TRBV27|TRBD1
TGTGCCAGCAGTTTATCTGGACAGGGGTTCCCCGGGGAGCTGTTTTTT
CASSLSGQGFPGELFF
>TRBJ1-1|once|TRBV6-5|-
TGTGCCAGCAGTTACTCGAACGCCAGGGTCGCTGAAGCTTTCTTT
CASSYSNARVAEAFF
>TRBJ2-2|-|TRBV4-2|-
TGTGCCAGCAGCCAAGATAGTCAGGAAGGCGGCACCGGGGAGCTGTTTTTT
CASSQDSQEGGTGELFF
>TRBJ1-1|-|TRBV19|-
TGTGCCAGTAGTATGCTAGCTGGATGGGAAGCTTTCTTT
CASSMLAGWEAFF